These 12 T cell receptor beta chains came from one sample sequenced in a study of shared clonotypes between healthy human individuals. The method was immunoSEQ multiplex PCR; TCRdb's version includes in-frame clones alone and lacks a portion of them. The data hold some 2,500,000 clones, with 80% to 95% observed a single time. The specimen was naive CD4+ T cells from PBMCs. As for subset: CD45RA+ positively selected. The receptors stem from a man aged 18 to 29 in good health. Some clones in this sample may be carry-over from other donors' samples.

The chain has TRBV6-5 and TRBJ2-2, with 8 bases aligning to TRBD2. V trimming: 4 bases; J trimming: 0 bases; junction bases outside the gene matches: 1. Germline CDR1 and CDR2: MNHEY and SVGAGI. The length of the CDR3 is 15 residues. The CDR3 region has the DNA TGTGCCAGCAGTTCGGGACTAGCGAACACCGGGGAGCTGTTTTTT. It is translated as CASSSGLANTGELFF.

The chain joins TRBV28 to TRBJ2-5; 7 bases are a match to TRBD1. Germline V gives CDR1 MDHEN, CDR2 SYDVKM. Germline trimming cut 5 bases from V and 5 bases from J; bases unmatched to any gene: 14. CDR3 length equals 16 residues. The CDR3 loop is CASSPAGGQAVETQYF. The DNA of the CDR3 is TGTGCCAGCAGTCCCGCGGGTGGACAGGCCGTGGAGACCCAGTACTTC.

The CDR3 sequence is CASSDQTGTSGRIDHEQYF. In nucleotides, the CDR3 is TGTGCCAGCAGCGACCAAACCGGGACTAGCGGGAGGATAGACCACGAGCAGTACTTC. The rearrangement links TRBV5-4 to TRBJ2-7, with TRBD2 identical over 15 bases. Germline loops: CDR1 SGHNT, CDR2 YYREEE (reference sequence). Unmatched junction bases numbered 16, after V lost 4 bases and J lost 5 bases. The CDR3 runs 19 residues.

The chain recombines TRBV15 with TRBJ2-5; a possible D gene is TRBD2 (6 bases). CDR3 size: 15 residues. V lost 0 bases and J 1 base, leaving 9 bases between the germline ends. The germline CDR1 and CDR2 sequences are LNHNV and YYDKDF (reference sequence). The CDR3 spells CATSRDRDFQETQYF. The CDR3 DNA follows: TGTGCCACCAGCAGAGACAGGGACTTCCAAGAGACCCAGTACTTC.

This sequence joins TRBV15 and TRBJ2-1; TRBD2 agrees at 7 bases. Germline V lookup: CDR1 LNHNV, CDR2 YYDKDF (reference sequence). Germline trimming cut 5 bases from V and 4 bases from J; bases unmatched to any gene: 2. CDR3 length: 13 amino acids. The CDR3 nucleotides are TGTGCCACCAGCTTGGGGGGGTACAATGAGCAGTTCTTC. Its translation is CATSLGGYNEQFF.

The CDR3 DNA reads as TGTGCCAGCAGCTCGGCGTTCCCCCTCTACGAGCAGTACTTC. Its translation is CASSSAFPLYEQYF. The genes are TRBV11-2 and TRBJ2-7; no clear D gene. The CDR3 is 14 amino acids. Germline-derived CDR1 and CDR2 are SGHAT and FQNNGV. V lost 4 bases and J lost 3, with 13 bases in between.

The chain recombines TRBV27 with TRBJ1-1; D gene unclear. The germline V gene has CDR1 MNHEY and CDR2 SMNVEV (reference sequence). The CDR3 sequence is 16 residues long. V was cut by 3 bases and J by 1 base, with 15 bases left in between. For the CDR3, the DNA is TGTGCCAGCAGTTTCCGGCCCATTCTAGGGAACACTGAAGCTTTCTTT. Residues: CASSFRPILGNTEAFF.

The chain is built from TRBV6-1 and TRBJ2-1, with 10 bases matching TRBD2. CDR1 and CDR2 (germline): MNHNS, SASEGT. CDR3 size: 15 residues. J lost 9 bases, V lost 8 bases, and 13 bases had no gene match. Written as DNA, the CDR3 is TGTGCCAGCCCGGTAGAAGCGGGAGGGCCGGGTGAGCAGTTCTTC. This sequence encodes CASPVEAGGPGEQFF.

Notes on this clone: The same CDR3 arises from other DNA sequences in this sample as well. The CDR3 DNA reads TGTGCCAGCTCACCCGGGGCAGAAGAGACCCAGTACTTC. Translation: CASSPGAEETQYF. V usage is TRBV18 and J usage is TRBJ2-5; perhaps D is TRBD1 or TRBD2 (5 bases each). Trimming removed 3 bases at V and 3 bases at J, with 8 bases between. The CDR3 totals 13 residues. Germline CDR1 is KGHSH and CDR2 is LQKENI.

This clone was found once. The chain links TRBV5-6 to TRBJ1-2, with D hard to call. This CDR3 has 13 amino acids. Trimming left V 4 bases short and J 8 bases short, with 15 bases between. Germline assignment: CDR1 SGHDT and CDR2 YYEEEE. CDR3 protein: CASSAGKWYGYTF. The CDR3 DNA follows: TGTGCCAGCAGCGCGGGGAAGTGGTACGGCTACACCTTC.

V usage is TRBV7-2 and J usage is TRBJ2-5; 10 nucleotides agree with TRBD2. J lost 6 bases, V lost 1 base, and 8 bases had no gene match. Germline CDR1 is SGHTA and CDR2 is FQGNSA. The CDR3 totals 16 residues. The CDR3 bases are TGTGCCAGCAGCTTAGGGGGCCTAGCGGGAGTAAAGACCCAGTACTTC. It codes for CASSLGGLAGVKTQYF.

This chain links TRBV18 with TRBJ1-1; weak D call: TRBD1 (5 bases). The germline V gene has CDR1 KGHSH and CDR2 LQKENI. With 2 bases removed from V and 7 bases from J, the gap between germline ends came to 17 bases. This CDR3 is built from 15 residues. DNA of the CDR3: TGTGCCAGCTCACCAGCTAGCCTGGGTGGGGGTGAAGCTTTCTTT. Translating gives CASSPASLGGGEAFF.